A single sample gave rise to the 29 T cell receptor beta chains below, sequenced in a study of T cells in localized non-small cell lung cancer. Generated by immunoSEQ multiplex PCR, the TCRdb table keeps only in-frame clones and is missing some. This sample has about 18,000 clones, with around 79% found just once. The sample was peripheral blood, taken before any cancer treatment. The source is a male donor at least 60 years old with stage I lung adenocarcinoma.

The CDR3 DNA reads TGTGCCAGCAGCCTGGACTGGGGCATTTCCTACGAGCAGTACTTC. Translation gives CASSLDWGISYEQYF. The chain combines TRBV7-2 with TRBJ2-7, with D possibly being TRBD1 or TRBD2 (5 bases each). Trimming stripped 5 bases from V and 1 base from J, with 15 bases between. The V gene's germline CDR1 is SGHTA and CDR2 FQGNSA. The CDR3 has 15 amino acids.

The gene calls are TRBV29-1 and TRBJ2-1; either TRBD1 or TRBD2 may supply D (5 bases each). The CDR3 totals 11 residues. The germline V and J ends were trimmed by 6 bases and 4 bases, with 7 bases remaining between them. Germline V gene data show CDR1 as SQVTM and CDR2 as ANQGSEA. The CDR3 here is CSVGEYNEQFF. DNA for the CDR3: TGCAGCGTGGGGGAATACAATGAGCAGTTCTTC.

This rearrangement joins TRBV18 to TRBJ1-6; D may be TRBD1 (5 bases). Germline CDR1 reads KGHSH; CDR2 reads LQKENI. Trimming took 4 bases from V and 6 from J, leaving 19 bases between them. The CDR3 has 17 amino acids. This CDR3 reads CASSRVWGGESNSPLHF. CDR3 bases: TGTGCCAGCTCACGAGTCTGGGGGGGTGAAAGTAATTCACCCCTCCACTTT.

The chain recombines TRBV7-3 with TRBJ1-2; D call uncertain. V was clipped by 1 base and J by 1 base, with 4 bases between them. Germline lookup yields CDR1 SGHTA and CDR2 FQGTGA. This CDR3 contains 13 residues. The CDR3 nucleotides read TGTGCCAGCAGCTTAAACCTTAACTATGGCTACACCTTC. Residues: CASSLNLNYGYTF.

The J gene is TRBJ1-1, the V gene TRBV5-1; tentative D call: TRBD1 (6 bases). Trimming cost V 0 bases and J 3 bases, with 6 bases left between them. CDR3 length equals 13 residues. Germline V gene lookup returns CDR1 SGHRS and CDR2 YFSETQ. CDR3 sequence (DNA): TGCGCCAGCAGCTTGGACAGGGACACTGAAGCTTTCTTT. It codes for CASSLDRDTEAFF.

In its sample, this clone was seen once. The rearrangement uses TRBV19 and TRBJ2-7; 8 bases line up with TRBD2. V shed 5 bases, J shed 3 bases, and the junction held 12 bases outside the gene matches. Germline V lookup: CDR1 LNHDA, CDR2 SQIVND (reference sequence). This CDR3 region has 16 residues. CDR3: CASSSAGGRVVYEQYF. CDR3 nucleotide sequence: TGTGCCAGTAGTTCCGCGGGGGGCCGGGTGGTCTACGAGCAGTACTTC. The full variable domain, completed using reference TRBV19 and TRBJ2-7, is DGGITQSPKYLFRKEGQNVTLSCEQNLNHDAMYWYRQDPGQGLRLIYYSQIVNDFQKGDIAEGYSVSREKKESFPLTVTSAQKNPTAFYLCASSSAGGRVVYEQYFGPGTRLTVT.

The chain joins TRBV15 to TRBJ1-3, with D unresolved. The CDR3 loop spans 14 amino acids. Looked up from germline, CDR1 is LNHNV and CDR2 is YYDKDF (reference sequence). V lost 1 base and J lost 3, with 7 bases in between. The CDR3 spells CATSRVVNGNTIYF. Written as DNA, the CDR3 is TGTGCCACCAGCAGAGTGGTAAATGGAAACACCATATATTTT.

V and J are TRBV4-1 and TRBJ1-2; a possible D gene is TRBD1 (5 bases). Looked up from germline, CDR1 is MGHRA and CDR2 is YSYEKL. This CDR3 is 16 amino acids long. V lost 1 base to trimming and J lost 4 bases, with 16 bases between them. The DNA of the CDR3 is TGCGCCAGCAGCCAAGGAGGTCGGGGGACGGGCTATGGCTACACCTTC. Its protein product is CASSQGGRGTGYGYTF.

This chain connects TRBV28 to TRBJ2-2; TRBD1 might be the D (6 bases). The CDR3 sequence is 14 residues long. CDR1 is MDHEN and CDR2 is SYDVKM in the germline V gene. V lost 8 bases and J lost 1, with 11 bases in between. The CDR3 loop is CASAIGGNTGELFF. The CDR3 coding sequence is TGTGCCAGCGCCATAGGGGGGAACACCGGGGAGCTGTTTTTT.

This clone was observed once. This sequence joins TRBV28 and TRBJ2-1; 8 bases align to TRBD2. The CDR3 runs 14 residues. Germline CDR1 and CDR2: MDHEN and SYDVKM. Trimming removed 3 bases from V and 9 bases from J; junction bases left unmatched: 7. CDR3 in amino acids: CASSFRTSSAEQFF. Here the CDR3 DNA reads TGTGCCAGCAGTTTTAGGACTAGCTCCGCTGAGCAGTTCTTC.

V gene TRBV28 combines with J gene TRBJ2-5, with 9 bases matching TRBD1. V lost 10 bases, J lost 5 bases, and 11 bases stayed unmatched. Germline lookup yields CDR1 MDHEN and CDR2 SYDVKM. This CDR3 contains 14 residues. CDR3 bases: TGTGCCACCGCGACCGGGACAGGGAAGGAGACCCAGTACTTC. This sequence encodes CATATGTGKETQYF.

The chain couples TRBV5-1 to TRBJ1-2; D gene uncertain. Trimming left V 0 bases short and J 1 base short, with 13 bases between. Germline CDR1 and CDR2: SGHRS and YFSETQ. The CDR3 is 16 residues long. The CDR3 protein is CASSLAVNGLNYGYTF. Written as DNA, the CDR3 is TGCGCCAGCAGCTTGGCCGTAAATGGGCTTAACTATGGCTACACCTTC.

J is TRBJ1-2 and V is TRBV5-5; 7 bases map to TRBD1. Germline V gene sequence: CDR1 SGHKS, CDR2 YYEKEE (reference sequence). V lost 3 bases, J lost 4 bases, and 6 bases stayed unmatched. The CDR3 extends over 14 amino acids. The CDR3 spells CASSSSGGSYGYTF. Written as DNA, the CDR3 is TGTGCCAGCAGCTCATCAGGGGGGAGCTATGGCTACACCTTC.

The V and J genes are TRBV28 and TRBJ2-7; D ambiguous. The CDR3 sequence is 16 residues long. Between the trimmed V and J ends, which lost 2 bases and 1 base, there was a span of 15 bases. Looked up from germline, CDR1 is MDHEN and CDR2 is SYDVKM. The CDR3 DNA reads as TGTGCCAGCAGTTTAATCGTAGCAGGTAAATCCTACGAGCAGTACTTC. Protein product: CASSLIVAGKSYEQYF.

This clone has just one count. V is TRBV5-1 and J is TRBJ1-4, with D perhaps TRBD1 (5 bases). The CDR3 contains 15 residues. V was trimmed by 0 bases and J by 8 bases, leaving 14 bases between them. CDR1 and CDR2 from the germline V gene are SGHRS and YFSETQ. This CDR3 reads CASSLVQGNSEKLFF. The CDR3, as DNA: TGCGCCAGCAGCTTGGTCCAGGGAAACTCGGAAAAACTGTTTTTT.

The count of this clone is one. The V call is TRBV6-5, the J call TRBJ2-7; tentative D call: TRBD1 (5 bases). Germline loops: CDR1 MNHEY, CDR2 SVGAGI. CDR3 length: 14 amino acids. V was pared by 1 base and J by 5 bases, with 12 bases between. CDR3 sequence: CASSYWSGQNEQYF. The CDR3 nucleotides read TGTGCCAGCAGTTACTGGTCAGGGCAAAACGAGCAGTACTTC.

The genes are TRBV4-1 and TRBJ2-7; D could derive from TRBD1 or TRBD2 (5 bases each). This CDR3 spans 16 amino acids. V lost 0 bases to trimming and J lost 6 bases, with 18 bases between them. The V gene's germline CDR1 is MGHRA and CDR2 YSYEKL. The CDR3 reads CASSQEAQEGAGEQYF. CDR3 DNA sequence: TGCGCCAGCAGCCAAGAGGCCCAGGAAGGGGCGGGCGAGCAGTACTTC.

The V call is TRBV6-1, the J call TRBJ1-2; D remains ambiguous. Looked up from germline, CDR1 is MNHNS and CDR2 is SASEGT. The length of the CDR3 is 17 residues. V was cut by 2 bases and J by 2 bases, with 18 bases left in between. The CDR3 bases are TGTGCCAGCAGTGAACCCCCGGGTCGTTCACCCAACTATGGCTACACCTTC. This gives the protein CASSEPPGRSPNYGYTF.

V is TRBV18 and J is TRBJ2-1, with D possibly matching TRBD2 (5 bases). CDR3 length equals 14 residues. V was shortened by 2 bases and J by 12 bases, with 17 bases between the two germline ends. Germline CDR1 KGHSH, CDR2 LQKENI. The CDR3 coding sequence is TGTGCCAGCTCACCAGAGGCCGGGCCTAGCCGGCAGTTCTTC. This sequence encodes CASSPEAGPSRQFF.

This clone has a handful of counts. The chain couples TRBV30 to TRBJ2-7; D is possibly TRBD1 (6 bases). The CDR3 is made up of 14 amino acids. Germline CDR1 GTSNPN, CDR2 SVGIG (reference sequence). The ends were cut back, 2 bases at V and 5 bases at J, with 16 bases in the middle. The CDR3 DNA follows: TGTGCCTGGAGTCCCGGTTATGGGGGCCACGAGCAGTACTTC. Protein sequence: CAWSPGYGGHEQYF.

J is TRBJ2-1 and V is TRBV5-4; maybe TRBD1 (7 bases). V was clipped by 1 base and J by 6 bases, with 14 bases between them. Germline-derived CDR1 and CDR2 are SGHNT and YYREEE (reference sequence). This CDR3 is 15 amino acids long. CDR3 region: CASSLQGGRANEQFF. The CDR3 DNA follows: TGTGCCAGCAGCTTGCAGGGGGGTCGGGCCAATGAGCAGTTCTTC.

The chain employs TRBV5-4 and TRBJ2-4; possibly TRBD1 or TRBD2 for D (5 bases each). This CDR3 contains 14 residues. Germline V CDR1 and CDR2: SGHNT, YYREEE (reference sequence). V was clipped by 1 base and J by 6 bases, with 11 bases between them. The CDR3 DNA is TGTGCCAGCAGCTTGATAGAGAGGGGAAACATTCAGTACTTC. Protein: CASSLIERGNIQYF.

V usage is TRBV7-3 and J usage is TRBJ2-2; 7 nucleotides agree with TRBD2. V shed 6 bases and J 3 bases; nucleotides not matched to a gene: 4. Germline V gene lookup returns CDR1 SGHTA and CDR2 FQGTGA. The CDR3 runs 14 residues. CDR3 nucleotides: TGTGCCAGCAGACCAAGCGGGGACACCGGGGAGCTGTTTTTT. Its protein is CASRPSGDTGELFF.

The rearrangement uses TRBV12-5 and TRBJ2-4; D is ambiguous. Germline V gene sequence: CDR1 LGHNT, CDR2 FRNRAP. This CDR3 comprises 12 residues. The V end lost 7 bases, the J end lost 6 bases, and 10 bases lay between the germline ends. The CDR3 DNA reads TGTGCTAGTGCTGGCCCGGGAAACATTCAGTACTTC. Its translation: CASAGPGNIQYF.

Comments on this clone: Other nucleotide sequences in the sample specify the same CDR3. CDR3 bases: TGTGCCAGCGGGGGGGGTGGGCGGGACACTGAAGCTTTCTTT. This encodes CASGGGGRDTEAFF. The V call is TRBV10-3, the J call TRBJ1-1; a possible D gene is TRBD1 (5 bases). The CDR3 contains 14 residues. Germline V CDR1 and CDR2: ENHRY, SYGVKD. V was trimmed by 10 bases and J by 3 bases, leaving 18 bases between them.

The table lists this clone with a few counts. The J gene is TRBJ2-7, the V gene TRBV6-5, with 9 bases aligning to TRBD1. CDR1 and CDR2 from the germline V gene are MNHEY and SVGAGI. Trimming cost V 6 bases and J 6 bases; bases outside gene matches: 6. CDR3 length: 13 residues. The CDR3 sequence: CASSRQGGSEQYF. For the CDR3, the DNA is TGTGCCAGCAGCAGACAGGGGGGTTCCGAGCAGTACTTC.

The chain carries TRBV5-1 and TRBJ2-3, with D maybe TRBD2 (5 bases). CDR3 size: 15 residues. Trimming cost V 4 bases and J 2 bases, with 14 bases left between them. The germline CDR1 and CDR2 sequences are SGHRS and YFSETQ. The CDR3 DNA reads as TGCGCCAGCAGCCCCGGACTGGATGACACAGATACGCAGTATTTT. It encodes CASSPGLDDTDTQYF.

V gene TRBV6-1 combines with J gene TRBJ1-2; D uncertain. Germline V lookup: CDR1 MNHNS, CDR2 SASEGT. V lost 6 bases and J lost 4, with 15 bases in between. The CDR3 runs to 14 residues. The chain's CDR3 is CASSATTGSYGYTF. CDR3 nucleotides: TGTGCCAGCAGCGCCACGACGGGGAGCTATGGCTACACCTTC.

This clone was seen a few times. This chain links TRBV20-1 with TRBJ2-7; D remains unclear. CDR3 length equals 11 residues. Germline V lookup: CDR1 DFQATT, CDR2 SNEGSKA (reference sequence). V shed 6 bases and J shed 8 bases, with 14 bases lying between them. The CDR3 sequence is CSAPGPAKQYF. The CDR3 DNA sequence: TGCAGTGCACCCGGGCCCGCCAAGCAGTACTTC.